This TCR beta chain was captured by sequencing in a study of blood T cell repertoires in COVID-19. Background on the study: Italy, Spain and the United States were the sources of the convalescent and acute COVID-19 samples.

Profiling relied on immunoSEQ multiplex PCR, and the TCRdb table lists in-frame clones only, not all of them. The top ten clones hold roughly 4.6% of a sample with some 260,000 clones, roughly 82% of them seen once. The CDR3 loop spans 20 amino acids. Germline-derived CDR1 and CDR2 are LGHDT and YNNKEL (reference sequence). V lost 1 base to trimming and J lost 5 bases; unmatched junction nucleotides: 18. V usage is TRBV3-1 (or the pseudogene TRBV3-2) and J usage is TRBJ2-5; 11 bases fit TRBD2. The sequence was collected from an elderly woman with active or convalescent COVID-19. Sequencing input: peripheral blood. CDR3: CASSQVASGGFRSLLETQYF. In DNA form, the CDR3 reads TGTGCCAGCAGCCAAGTCGCTAGCGGGGGGTTTAGGTCCCTGTTGGAGACCCAGTACTTC.